This T cell receptor beta chain was identified during a study of Ad26.COV2.S vaccination and SARS-CoV-2 variants. Notes on the study in general: Non-spike TCR breadth was similar in vaccine and placebo recipients.

In its sample, this clone was seen once. Its antigen is currently unknown. Trimming left V 2 bases short and J 4 bases short, with 14 bases between. The CDR3 extends over 15 amino acids. The germline V gene encodes CDR1 LGHNA and CDR2 YSLEER. As to treatment: around 19 received Ad26.COV2.S at low or high dose, single or two shots; roughly five received placebo; per-sample allocation not given. Vaccine and placebo recipients were sampled on day 63 after the first injection. Only in-frame clones appear in the TCRdb table, and some are missing; sequencing was by immunoSEQ multiplex PCR. The table has some 410,000 clones, approximately 92% seen once; the top ten hold more than 1.5%.

The rearrangement joins TRBV4-3 to TRBJ1-2; D is possibly TRBD1 (6 bases). This clonotype was obtained from a person aged 18-60 years who received the Ad26.COV2.S COVID-19 vaccine or a placebo. The sample was peripheral blood, taken in a trial of Ad26.COV2.S vaccine versus placebo. CDR3 residues: CASSQITGGPYGYTF. Here the CDR3 DNA reads TGCGCCAGCAGCCAAATAACGGGGGGCCCCTATGGCTACACCTTC.